This is a list of T cell receptor beta chains from one sample in a study of shared clonotypes between healthy human individuals. The repertoire was sequenced with immunoSEQ multiplex PCR; TCRdb's copy has only in-frame clones and lacks some. In the table there are over 2 million clones, under 95% of which are singletons. Specimen: naive CD4+ T cells from PBMCs. The receptors come from a man between 18 and 35 years old in good health. Some clones in this sample may be carry-over from other donors' samples. The CDR3 runs from the conserved cysteine through the conserved F or W. The D gene is left open where the match is weak. Size is omitted from some rows. Given values are once, few, many or a class for expanded clones.

size	V	J	D	DNA	CDR3
-	TRBV9	TRBJ1-2	TRBD1	TGTGCCAGCAGCGTGACAGGGGAGTCTTCCTATGGCTACACCTTC	CASSVTGESSYGYTF
-	TRBV5-8	TRBJ1-2	-	TGTGCCAGCACTAATCAGGGGACGGATGGCTACACCTTC	CASTNQGTDGYTF
-	TRBV6-6	TRBJ2-7	TRBD1	TGTGCCAGCAGTGCCCCCCGGGACAGGGCCTACGAGCAGTACTTC	CASSAPRDRAYEQYF
once	TRBV11-2	TRBJ2-4	TRBD2	TGTGCCAGCAGCTTAGAGTCAAGCGGGAGTGGTATAAACATTCAGTACTTC	CASSLESSGSGINIQYF
-	TRBV6-5	TRBJ2-1	-	TGTGCCAGCAGTTTCTCGGGACTCCGTCGGAATGAGCAGTTCTTC	CASSFSGLRRNEQFF
once	TRBV7-8	TRBJ2-7	-	TGTGCCAGCAGCTTAGCTATTAACCCCCGGGGCTACGAGCAGTACTTC	CASSLAINPRGYEQYF
-	TRBV6-5	TRBJ2-3	-	TGTGCCAGCAGTTACTCTGATACGCAGTATTTT	CASSYSDTQYF
-	TRBV27	TRBJ1-2	-	TGTGCCAGCAGTTTAAACCCCGGTGGCTACACCTTC	CASSLNPGGYTF
-	TRBV9	TRBJ1-1	-	TGTGCCAGCAGCCCCGACGGAGGGATCGTATGGGGCACTGAAGCTTTCTTT	CASSPDGGIVWGTEAFF
-	TRBV7-9	TRBJ2-7	-	TGTGCCAGCAGCCGACTAGGACAGGCGGGCTACGAGCAGTACTTC	CASSRLGQAGYEQYF
-	TRBV19	TRBJ2-1	TRBD2	TGTGCCAGTAGGGCGACTAGCGGGAGAATAATGGATGAGCAGTTCTTC	CASRATSGRIMDEQFF
few	TRBV9	TRBJ2-6	-	TGTGCCAGCAGCGTAGTAGGCTCTGGGGCCAACGTCCTGACTTTC	CASSVVGSGANVLTF
-	TRBV28	TRBJ2-2	TRBD2	TGTGCCAGCAGTTTAGGGACTACTAACACCGGGGAGCTGTTTTTT	CASSLGTTNTGELFF
-	TRBV28	TRBJ1-4	-	TGTGCCAGCCGCGTGACTAATGAAAAACTGTTTTTT	CASRVTNEKLFF
-	TRBV29-1	TRBJ1-2	-	TGCAGCGTTGAAGACTCCGGGCCGGCTATCTTC	CSVEDSGPAIF
-	TRBV18	TRBJ1-2	-	TGTGCCAGCTCATTAACCGGGGAAAGCGGCTTGGTTGGCTACACCTTC	CASSLTGESGLVGYTF
-	TRBV29-1	TRBJ1-1	-	TGCAGCGTCCTGATCGGGTACGAGGGGACTGAAGCTTTCTTT	CSVLIGYEGTEAFF
-	TRBV6-5	TRBJ2-7	-	TGTGCCAAGGGACTCCCCTACGAGCAGTACTTC	CAKGLPYEQYF
-	TRBV30	TRBJ2-5	-	TGTGCCTGGAGTGCGACGATAGGAGAGACCCAGTACTTC	CAWSATIGETQYF
-	TRBV29-1	TRBJ2-3	-	TGCAGCGTACGGACTCAACCATTCACAGATACGCAGTATTTT	CSVRTQPFTDTQYF
few	TRBV7-9	TRBJ2-7	-	TGTGCCAGCAGCTTAGAGTGGCGGGCCAGCACTTTCCCCCACGAGCAGTACTTC	CASSLEWRASTFPHEQYF
-	TRBV7-3	TRBJ2-1	TRBD2	TGTGCCAGCAGCTTACAGGGAATAGCGGGATACAATGAGCAGTTCTTC	CASSLQGIAGYNEQFF
-	TRBV18	TRBJ1-2	-	TGTGCCAGCTCACCAACAACCTTAACACCGGACTATGGCTACACCTTC	CASSPTTLTPDYGYTF
-	TRBV7-2	TRBJ2-5	-	TGTGCCAGCAGCCGTTCCGGGGCCCGGGGGGAGACCCAGTACTTC	CASSRSGARGETQYF
once	TRBV5-1	TRBJ2-7	TRBD2	TGCGCCAGCAGCATTAGCGGGTACGAGCAGTACTTC	CASSISGYEQYF
-	TRBV5-1	TRBJ2-1	-	TGCGCCAGCAGCATACGGACCGATTACAATGAGCAGTTCTTC	CASSIRTDYNEQFF